This T cell receptor beta chain was retrieved from a study of cytomegalovirus exposure and HLA in healthy donors. Study-level findings and limits: According to reports, the classifier identified cytomegalovirus status with high specificity and sensitivity. In vitro work confirmed that a few CMV-associated chains recognize CMV antigens. Researchers catalogued under 200 TCR beta chains as cytomegalovirus-associated. The TCR clusters that emerged in the first cohort tended, a later analysis found, to co-occur in the 120 validation repertoires.

Germline V gene data show CDR1 as SGHDT and CDR2 as YYEEEE. V was clipped by 1 base and J by 4 bases; unmatched bases: 7. This CDR3 has 17 residues. As concerns this clone: Its specificity is not known.

The protocol was immunoSEQ multiplex PCR, while the TCRdb copy is restricted to in-frame clones and leaves out a portion. The top ten clones hold about a tenth of a sample with approximately 160,000 clones, about nine tenths of them seen once. The chain uses TRBV5-6 and TRBJ2-1, with TRBD2 matching 11 bases. The sample was PBMCs. This receptor was taken from a woman between 18 and 29 years old in good health and CMV-seropositive. The CDR3 coding sequence is TGTGCCAGCAGCTTGAAGACCTGGACTAGCGGGTACAATGAGCAGTTCTTC. Its protein product is CASSLKTWTSGYNEQFF.